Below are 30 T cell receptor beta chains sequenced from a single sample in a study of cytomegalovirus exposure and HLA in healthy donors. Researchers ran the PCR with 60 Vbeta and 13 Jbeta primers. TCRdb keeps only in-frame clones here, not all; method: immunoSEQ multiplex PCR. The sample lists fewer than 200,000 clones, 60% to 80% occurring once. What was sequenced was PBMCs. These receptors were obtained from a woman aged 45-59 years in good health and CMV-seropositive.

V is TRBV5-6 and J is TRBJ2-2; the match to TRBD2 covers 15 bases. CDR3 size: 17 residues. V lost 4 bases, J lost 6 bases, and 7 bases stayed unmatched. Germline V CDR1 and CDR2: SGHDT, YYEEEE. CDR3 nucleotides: TGTGCCAGCAGCAACGGACTAGCGGGAGGGCCGGCCGGGGAGCTGTTTTTT. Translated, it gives CASSNGLAGGPAGELFF.

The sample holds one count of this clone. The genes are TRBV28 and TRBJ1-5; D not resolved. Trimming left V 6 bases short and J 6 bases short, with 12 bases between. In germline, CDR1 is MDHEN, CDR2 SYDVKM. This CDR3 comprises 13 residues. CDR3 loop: CASRDEGRQPQHF. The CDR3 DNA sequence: TGTGCCAGCAGGGACGAGGGTCGTCAGCCCCAGCATTTT. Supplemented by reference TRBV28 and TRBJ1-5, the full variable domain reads DVKVTQSSRYLVKRTGEKVFLECVQDMDHENMFWYRQDPGLGLRLIYFSYDVKMKEKGDIPEGYSVSREKKERFSLILESASTNQTSMYLCASRDEGRQPQHFGDGTRLSIL.

The CDR3 sequence: CASSPNPGTDLSGNTIYF. The DNA of the CDR3 is TGCGCCAGCAGCCCAAACCCCGGGACAGACCTCTCTGGAAACACCATATATTTT. This chain links TRBV5-1 with TRBJ1-3; 7 nucleotides match TRBD1. The CDR3 covers 18 residues. Germline values: CDR1 SGHRS, CDR2 YFSETQ. The J segment lost 0 bases and the V segment lost 4 bases, leaving 13 bases of the junction unmatched. The full variable domain, its missing parts supplied by reference TRBV5-1 and TRBJ1-3, is KAGVTQTPRYLIKTRGQQVTLSCSPISGHRSVSWYQQTPGQGLQFLFEYFSETQRNKGNFPGRFSGRQFSNSRSEMNVSTLELGDSALYLCASSPNPGTDLSGNTIYFGEGSWLTVV.

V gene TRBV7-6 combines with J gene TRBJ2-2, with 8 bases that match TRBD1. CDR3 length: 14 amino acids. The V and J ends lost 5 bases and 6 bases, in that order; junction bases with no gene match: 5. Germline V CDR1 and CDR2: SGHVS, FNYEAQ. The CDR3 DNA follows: TGTGCCAGCAGCAGGACAGGGTCTCCCGGGGAGCTGTTTTTT. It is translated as CASSRTGSPGELFF.

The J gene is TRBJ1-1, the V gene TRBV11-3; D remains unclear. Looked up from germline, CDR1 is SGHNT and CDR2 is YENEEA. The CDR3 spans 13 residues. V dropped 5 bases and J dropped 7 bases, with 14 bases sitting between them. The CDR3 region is CASSPEGSYEAFF. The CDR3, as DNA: TGTGCCAGCAGCCCCGAGGGCAGTTATGAAGCTTTCTTT.

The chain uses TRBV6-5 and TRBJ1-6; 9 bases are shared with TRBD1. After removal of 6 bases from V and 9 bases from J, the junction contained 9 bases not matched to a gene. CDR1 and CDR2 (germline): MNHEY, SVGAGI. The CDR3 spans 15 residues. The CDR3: CASRPPGQGGSPLHF. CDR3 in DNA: TGTGCCAGCAGGCCCCCGGGACAGGGTGGTTCACCCCTCCACTTT.

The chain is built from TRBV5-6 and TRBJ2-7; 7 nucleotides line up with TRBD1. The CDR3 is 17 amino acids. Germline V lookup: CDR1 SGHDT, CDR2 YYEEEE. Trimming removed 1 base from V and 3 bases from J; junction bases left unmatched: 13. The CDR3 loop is CASSLSARYRGLYEQYF. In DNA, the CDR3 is TGTGCCAGCAGCTTGTCAGCCCGCTACAGGGGTCTCTACGAGCAGTACTTC.

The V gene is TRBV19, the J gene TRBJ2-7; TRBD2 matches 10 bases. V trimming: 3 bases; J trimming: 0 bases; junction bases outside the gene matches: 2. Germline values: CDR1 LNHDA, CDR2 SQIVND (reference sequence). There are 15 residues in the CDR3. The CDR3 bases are TGTGCCAGTAGTATCTTAGCGGGGGGCTCCTACGAGCAGTACTTC. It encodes CASSILAGGSYEQYF.

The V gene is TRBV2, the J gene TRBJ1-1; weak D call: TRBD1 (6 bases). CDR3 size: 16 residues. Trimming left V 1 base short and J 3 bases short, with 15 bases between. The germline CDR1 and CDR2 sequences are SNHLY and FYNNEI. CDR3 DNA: TGTGCCAGCAGTGAAGTAAGAGGGGGATTCGACACTGAAGCTTTCTTT. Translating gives CASSEVRGGFDTEAFF.

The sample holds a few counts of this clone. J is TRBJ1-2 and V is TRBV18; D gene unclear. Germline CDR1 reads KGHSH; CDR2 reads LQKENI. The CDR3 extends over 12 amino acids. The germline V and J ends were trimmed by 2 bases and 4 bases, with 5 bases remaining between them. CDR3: CASSPEAYGYTF. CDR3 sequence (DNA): TGTGCCAGCTCACCAGAGGCCTATGGCTACACCTTC.

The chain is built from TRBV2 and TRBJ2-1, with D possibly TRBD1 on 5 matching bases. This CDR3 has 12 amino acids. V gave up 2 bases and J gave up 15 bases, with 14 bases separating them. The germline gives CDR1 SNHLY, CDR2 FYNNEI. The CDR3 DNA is TGTGCCAGCAGTGAAACCCACAGGCGTTCGTTCTTC. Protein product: CASSETHRRSFF.

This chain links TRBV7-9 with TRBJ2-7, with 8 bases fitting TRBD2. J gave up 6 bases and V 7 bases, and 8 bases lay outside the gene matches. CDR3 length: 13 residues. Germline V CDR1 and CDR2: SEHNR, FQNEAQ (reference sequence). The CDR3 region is CASITAGGREQYF. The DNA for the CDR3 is TGTGCCAGCATCACGGCGGGGGGTCGCGAGCAGTACTTC.

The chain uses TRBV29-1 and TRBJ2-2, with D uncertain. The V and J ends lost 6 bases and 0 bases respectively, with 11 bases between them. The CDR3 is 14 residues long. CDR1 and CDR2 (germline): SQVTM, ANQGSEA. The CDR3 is CSVRRQSNTGELFF. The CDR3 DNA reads TGCAGCGTGAGGCGGCAATCGAACACCGGGGAGCTGTTTTTT.

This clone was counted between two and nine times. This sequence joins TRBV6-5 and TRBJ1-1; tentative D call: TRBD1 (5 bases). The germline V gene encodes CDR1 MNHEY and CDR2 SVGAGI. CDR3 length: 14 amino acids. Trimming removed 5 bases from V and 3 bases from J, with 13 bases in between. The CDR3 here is CASSRGRTHTEAFF. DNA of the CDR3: TGTGCCAGCAGTCGAGGCAGGACACACACTGAAGCTTTCTTT.

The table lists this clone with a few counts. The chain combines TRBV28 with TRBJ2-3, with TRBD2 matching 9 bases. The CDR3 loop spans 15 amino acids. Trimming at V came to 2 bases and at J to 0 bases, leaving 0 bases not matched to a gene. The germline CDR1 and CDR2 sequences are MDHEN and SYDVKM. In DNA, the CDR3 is TGTGCCAGCAGTTTACTAGCGGGGAGCACAGATACGCAGTATTTT. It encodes CASSLLAGSTDTQYF.

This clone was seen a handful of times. In nucleotides, the CDR3 is TGCAGTGCTAGTGCCAGGCCGGAAGCTTTCTTT. This codes for CSASARPEAFF. The chain has TRBV20-1 and TRBJ1-1; D ambiguous. From germline, CDR1 is DFQATT and CDR2 SNEGSKA (reference sequence). The CDR3 runs to 11 residues. V was trimmed by 3 bases and J by 8 bases, leaving 10 bases between them.

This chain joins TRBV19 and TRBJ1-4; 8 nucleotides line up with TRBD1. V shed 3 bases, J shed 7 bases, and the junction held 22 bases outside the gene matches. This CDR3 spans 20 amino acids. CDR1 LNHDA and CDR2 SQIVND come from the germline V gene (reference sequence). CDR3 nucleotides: TGTGCCAGTAGTATGTTCGGAGTGACATTCGGGACAGGACGTAGTGAAAAACTGTTTTTT. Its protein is CASSMFGVTFGTGRSEKLFF.

Here the CDR3 DNA reads TGTGCCAGCAGTCAGGGACTCGGGGGAGAAAACATTCAGTACTTC. This translates into CASSQGLGGENIQYF. The chain carries TRBV6-6 and TRBJ2-4, with D perhaps matching TRBD2 (6 bases). The CDR3 loop spans 15 amino acids. Trimming pared 5 bases from V and 5 bases from J, leaving 16 bases between. The germline V gene has CDR1 MNHNY and CDR2 SVGAGI (reference sequence).

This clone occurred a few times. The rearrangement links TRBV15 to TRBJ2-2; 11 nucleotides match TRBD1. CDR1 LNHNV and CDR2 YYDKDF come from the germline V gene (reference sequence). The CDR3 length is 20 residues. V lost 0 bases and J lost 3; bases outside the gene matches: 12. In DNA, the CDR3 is TGTGCCACCAGCAGAGATCTAAGGTTTAGGGGACAGGGGGACACCGGGGAGCTGTTTTTT. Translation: CATSRDLRFRGQGDTGELFF.

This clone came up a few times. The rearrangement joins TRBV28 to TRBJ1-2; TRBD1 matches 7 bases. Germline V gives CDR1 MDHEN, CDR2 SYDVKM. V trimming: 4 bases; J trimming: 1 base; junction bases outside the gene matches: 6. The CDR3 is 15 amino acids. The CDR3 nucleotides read TGTGCCAGCAGTTATACAGGGGCCCGTAACTATGGCTACACCTTC. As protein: CASSYTGARNYGYTF.

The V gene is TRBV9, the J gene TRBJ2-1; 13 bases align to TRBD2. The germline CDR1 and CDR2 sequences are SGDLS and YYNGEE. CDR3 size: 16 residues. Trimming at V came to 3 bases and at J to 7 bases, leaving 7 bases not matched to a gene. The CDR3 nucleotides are TGTGCCAGCAGCGAAGGACTAGCGGGAGTAGGGAATGAGCAGTTCTTC. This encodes CASSEGLAGVGNEQFF.

CDR3 sequence: CASSWGLAGEQYF. The DNA of the CDR3 is TGTGCCAGCAGCTGGGGACTAGCGGGGGAGCAGTACTTC. The rearrangement uses TRBV7-2 and TRBJ2-7, with 13 nucleotides matching TRBD2. There are 13 residues in the CDR3. V was pared by 4 bases and J by 7 bases, with 1 base of the junction left unmatched. CDR1 is SGHTA and CDR2 is FQGNSA in the germline V gene. The variable domain in full, with the rest retrieved from reference TRBV7-2 and TRBJ2-7, is GAGVSQSPSNKVTEKGKDVELRCDPISGHTALYWYRQSLGQGLEFLIYFQGNSAPDKSGLPSDRFSAERTGGSVSTLTIQRTQQEDSAVYLCASSWGLAGEQYFGPGTRLTVT.

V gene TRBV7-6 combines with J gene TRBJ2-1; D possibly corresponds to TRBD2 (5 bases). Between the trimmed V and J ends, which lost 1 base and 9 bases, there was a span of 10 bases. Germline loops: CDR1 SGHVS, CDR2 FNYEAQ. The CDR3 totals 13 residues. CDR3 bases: TGTGCCAGCAGCTTAGTTGGGGAGAGTGAGCAGTTCTTC. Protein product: CASSLVGESEQFF.

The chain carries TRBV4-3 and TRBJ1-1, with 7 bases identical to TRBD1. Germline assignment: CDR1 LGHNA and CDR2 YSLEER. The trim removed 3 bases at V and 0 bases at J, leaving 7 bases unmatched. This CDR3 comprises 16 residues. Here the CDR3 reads CASSQLTGVLNTEAFF. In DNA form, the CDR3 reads TGCGCCAGCAGCCAGCTCACAGGGGTCCTGAACACTGAAGCTTTCTTT.

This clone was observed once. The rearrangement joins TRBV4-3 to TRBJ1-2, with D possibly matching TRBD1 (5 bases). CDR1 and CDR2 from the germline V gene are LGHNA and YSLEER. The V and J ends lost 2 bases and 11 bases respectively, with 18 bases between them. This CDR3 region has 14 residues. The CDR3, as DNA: TGCGCCAGCAGCCAAACAGGCCGGGTCTCAGGTTACACCTTC. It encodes CASSQTGRVSGYTF.

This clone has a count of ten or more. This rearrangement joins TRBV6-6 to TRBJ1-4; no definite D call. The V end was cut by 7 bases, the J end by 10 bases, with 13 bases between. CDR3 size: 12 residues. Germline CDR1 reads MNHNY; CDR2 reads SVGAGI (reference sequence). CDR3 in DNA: TGTGCCAGCACCTCCCCCCCAGGAAAACTGTTTTTT. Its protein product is CASTSPPGKLFF.

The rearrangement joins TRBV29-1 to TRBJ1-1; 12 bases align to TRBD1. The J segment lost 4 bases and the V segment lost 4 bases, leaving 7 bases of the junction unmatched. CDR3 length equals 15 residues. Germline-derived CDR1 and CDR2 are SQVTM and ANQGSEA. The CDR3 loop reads CSVVRDRGRSTEAFF. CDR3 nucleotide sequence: TGCAGCGTTGTTAGGGACAGGGGGCGAAGCACTGAAGCTTTCTTT.

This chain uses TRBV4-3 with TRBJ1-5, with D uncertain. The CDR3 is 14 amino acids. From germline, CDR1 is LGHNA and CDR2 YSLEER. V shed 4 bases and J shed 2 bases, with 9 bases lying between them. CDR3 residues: CASSPQAGNQPQHF. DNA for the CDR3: TGCGCCAGCAGCCCGCAGGCCGGCAATCAGCCCCAGCATTTT.

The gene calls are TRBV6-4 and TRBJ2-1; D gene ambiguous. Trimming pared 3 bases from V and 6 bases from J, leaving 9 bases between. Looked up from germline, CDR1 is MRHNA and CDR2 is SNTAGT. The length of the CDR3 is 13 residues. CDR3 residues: CASSEQPSNEQFF. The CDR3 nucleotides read TGTGCCAGCAGTGAACAGCCCAGCAATGAGCAGTTCTTC.

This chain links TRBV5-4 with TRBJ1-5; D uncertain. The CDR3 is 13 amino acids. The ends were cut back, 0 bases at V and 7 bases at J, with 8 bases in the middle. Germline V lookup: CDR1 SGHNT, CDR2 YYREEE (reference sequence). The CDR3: CASSLDSYQPQHF. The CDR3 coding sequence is TGTGCCAGCAGCTTGGATAGTTACCAGCCCCAGCATTTT.